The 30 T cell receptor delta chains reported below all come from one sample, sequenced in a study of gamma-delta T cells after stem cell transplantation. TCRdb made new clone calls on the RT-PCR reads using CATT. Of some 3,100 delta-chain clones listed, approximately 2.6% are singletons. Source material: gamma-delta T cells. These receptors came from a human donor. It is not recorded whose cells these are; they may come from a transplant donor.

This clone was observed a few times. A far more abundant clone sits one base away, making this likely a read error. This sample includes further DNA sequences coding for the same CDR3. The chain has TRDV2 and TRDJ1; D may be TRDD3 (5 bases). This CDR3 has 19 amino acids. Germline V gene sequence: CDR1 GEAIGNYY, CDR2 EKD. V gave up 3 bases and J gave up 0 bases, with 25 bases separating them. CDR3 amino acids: CACDAIRIESVGYTDKLIF. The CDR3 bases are TGTGCCTGTGACGCGATTAGGATCGAGAGTGTGGGATACACCGATAAACTCATCTTT.

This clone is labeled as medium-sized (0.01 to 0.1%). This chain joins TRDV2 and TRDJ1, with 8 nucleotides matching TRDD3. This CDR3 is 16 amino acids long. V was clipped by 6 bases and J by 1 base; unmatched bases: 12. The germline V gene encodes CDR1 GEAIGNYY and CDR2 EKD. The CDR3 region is CACSKVGDESTDKLIF. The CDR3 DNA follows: TGTGCCTGTTCGAAGGTGGGGGATGAATCCACCGATAAACTCATCTTT.

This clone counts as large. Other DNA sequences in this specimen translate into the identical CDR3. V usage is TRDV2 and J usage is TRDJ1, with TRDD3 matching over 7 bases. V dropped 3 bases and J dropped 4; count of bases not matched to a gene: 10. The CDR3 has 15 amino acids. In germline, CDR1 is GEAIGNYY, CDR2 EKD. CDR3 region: CACDSLIGGDDKLIF. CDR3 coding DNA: TGTGCCTGTGACTCCCTTATTGGGGGAGACGATAAACTCATCTTT.

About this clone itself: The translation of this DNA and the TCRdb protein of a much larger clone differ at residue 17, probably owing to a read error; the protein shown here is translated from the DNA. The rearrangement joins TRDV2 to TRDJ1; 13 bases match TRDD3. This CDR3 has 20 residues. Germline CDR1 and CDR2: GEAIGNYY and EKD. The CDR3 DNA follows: TGTGCCTGTGACTTACTGGGGGATACGTTAGGGAGAGGAGTCACCGATACACTCATCTTT. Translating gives CACDLLGDTLGRGVTDTLIF.

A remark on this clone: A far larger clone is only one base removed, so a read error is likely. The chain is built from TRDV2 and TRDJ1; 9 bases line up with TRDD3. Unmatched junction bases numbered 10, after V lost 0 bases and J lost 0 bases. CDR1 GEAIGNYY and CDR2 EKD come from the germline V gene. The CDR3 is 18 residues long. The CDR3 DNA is TGTGCCTGTGACACCGTTTCCTGGGCTGGGGGATACACCGATAAACTCATCTTT. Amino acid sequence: CACDTVSWAGGYTDKLIF.

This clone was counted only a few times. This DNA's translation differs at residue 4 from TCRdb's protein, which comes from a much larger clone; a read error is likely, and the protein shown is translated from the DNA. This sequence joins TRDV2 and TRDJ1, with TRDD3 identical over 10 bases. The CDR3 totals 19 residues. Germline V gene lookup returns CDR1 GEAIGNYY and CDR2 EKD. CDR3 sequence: CACGTVSRTGGSFTDKLIF. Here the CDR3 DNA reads TGTGCCTGTGGCACCGTTTCACGTACTGGGGGATCCTTCACCGATAAACTCATCTTT.

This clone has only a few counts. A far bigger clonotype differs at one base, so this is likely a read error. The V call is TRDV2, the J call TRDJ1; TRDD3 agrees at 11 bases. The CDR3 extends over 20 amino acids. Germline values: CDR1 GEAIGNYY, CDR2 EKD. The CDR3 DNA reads TGTGCCTGTGACCTAGTACTGGGGGATAATAATGCCCCCTACACCGATAAACTCACCTTT. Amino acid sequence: CACDLVLGDNNAPYTDKLTF.

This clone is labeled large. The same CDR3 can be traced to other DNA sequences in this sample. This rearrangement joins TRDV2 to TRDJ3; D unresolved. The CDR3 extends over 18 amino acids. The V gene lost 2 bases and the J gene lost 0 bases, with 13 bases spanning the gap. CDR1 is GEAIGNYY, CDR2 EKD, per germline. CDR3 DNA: TGTGCCTGTGACAGGACGGGCTATAGCTCCTGGGACACCCGACAGATGTTTTTC. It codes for CACDRTGYSSWDTRQMFF.

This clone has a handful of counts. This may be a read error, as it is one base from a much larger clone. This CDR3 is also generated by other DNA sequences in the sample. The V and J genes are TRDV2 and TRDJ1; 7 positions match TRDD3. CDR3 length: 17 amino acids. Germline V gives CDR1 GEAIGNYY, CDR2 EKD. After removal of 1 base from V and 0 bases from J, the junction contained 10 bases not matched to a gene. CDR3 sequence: CACDTLVLGDHTDKLIF. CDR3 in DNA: TGTGCCTGTGACACGCTTGTATTGGGGGACCACACCGATAAACTCATCTTT.

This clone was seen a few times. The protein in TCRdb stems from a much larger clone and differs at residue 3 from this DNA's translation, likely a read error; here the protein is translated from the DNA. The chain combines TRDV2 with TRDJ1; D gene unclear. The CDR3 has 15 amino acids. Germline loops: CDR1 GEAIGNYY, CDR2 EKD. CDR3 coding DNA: TGTGCCCGTGAACCATTACAGAAGTACACCGATAAACTCATCTTT. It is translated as CAREPLQKYTDKLIF.

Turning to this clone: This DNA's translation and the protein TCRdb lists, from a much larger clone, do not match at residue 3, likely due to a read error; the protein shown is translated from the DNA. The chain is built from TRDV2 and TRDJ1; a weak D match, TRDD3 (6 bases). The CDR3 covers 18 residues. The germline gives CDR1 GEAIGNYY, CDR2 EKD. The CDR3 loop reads CARDTIRRGDKYTDKLIF. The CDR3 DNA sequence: TGTGCCCGTGACACCATCCGCCGGGGGGACAAGTACACCGATAAACTCATCTTT.

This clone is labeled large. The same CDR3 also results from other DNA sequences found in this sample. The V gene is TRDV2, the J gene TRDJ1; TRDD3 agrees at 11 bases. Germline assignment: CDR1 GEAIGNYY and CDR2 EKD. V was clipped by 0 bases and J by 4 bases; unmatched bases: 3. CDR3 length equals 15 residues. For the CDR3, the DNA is TGTGCCTGTGACACCCTGGGGGATACCGGCGATAAACTCATCTTT. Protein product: CACDTLGDTGDKLIF.

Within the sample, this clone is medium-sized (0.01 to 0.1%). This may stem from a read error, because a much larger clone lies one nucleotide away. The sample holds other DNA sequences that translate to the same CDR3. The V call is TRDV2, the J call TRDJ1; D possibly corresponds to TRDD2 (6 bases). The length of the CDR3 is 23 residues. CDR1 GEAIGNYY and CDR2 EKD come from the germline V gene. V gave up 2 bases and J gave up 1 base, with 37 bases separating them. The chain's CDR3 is CACDILAPTPQVGDTSLTDKLIF. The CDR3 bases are TGTGCCTGTGACATTTTAGCTCCTACACCCCAGGTGGGTGATACTTCACTCACCGATAAACTCATCTTT.

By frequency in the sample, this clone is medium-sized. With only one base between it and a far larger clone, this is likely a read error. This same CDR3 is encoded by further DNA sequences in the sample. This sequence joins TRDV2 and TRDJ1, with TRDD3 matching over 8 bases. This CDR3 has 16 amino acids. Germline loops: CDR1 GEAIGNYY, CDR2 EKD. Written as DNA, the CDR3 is TGTGCCTGCGACACCCTGGGGGACTATAACACCGATAAACTCATCTTT. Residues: CACDTLGDYNTDKLIF.

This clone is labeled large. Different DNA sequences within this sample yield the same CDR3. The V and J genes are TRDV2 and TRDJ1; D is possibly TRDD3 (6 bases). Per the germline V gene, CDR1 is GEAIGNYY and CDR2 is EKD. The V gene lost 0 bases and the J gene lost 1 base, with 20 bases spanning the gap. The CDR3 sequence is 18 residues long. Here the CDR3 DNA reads TGTGCCTGTGACACCTGGGGGCAAAAGACACCGACCACCGATAAACTCATCTTT. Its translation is CACDTWGQKTPTTDKLIF.

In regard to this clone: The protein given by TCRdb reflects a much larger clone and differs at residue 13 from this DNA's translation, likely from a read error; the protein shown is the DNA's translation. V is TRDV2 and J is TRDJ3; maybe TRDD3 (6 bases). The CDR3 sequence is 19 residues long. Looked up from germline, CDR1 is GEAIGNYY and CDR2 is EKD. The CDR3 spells CACDTAEGSRSWGTRQMFF. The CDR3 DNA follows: TGTGCCTGTGACACCGCCGAGGGTTCTAGGAGCTGGGGCACCCGACAGATGTTTTTC.

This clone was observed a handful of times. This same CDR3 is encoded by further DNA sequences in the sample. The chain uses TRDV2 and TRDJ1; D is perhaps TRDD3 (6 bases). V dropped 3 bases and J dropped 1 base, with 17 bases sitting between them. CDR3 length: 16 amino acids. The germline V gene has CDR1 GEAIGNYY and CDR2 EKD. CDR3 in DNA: TGTGCCTGTGACGCCGTCGGGGGACTGATCACCGATAAACTCATCTTT. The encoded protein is CACDAVGGLITDKLIF.

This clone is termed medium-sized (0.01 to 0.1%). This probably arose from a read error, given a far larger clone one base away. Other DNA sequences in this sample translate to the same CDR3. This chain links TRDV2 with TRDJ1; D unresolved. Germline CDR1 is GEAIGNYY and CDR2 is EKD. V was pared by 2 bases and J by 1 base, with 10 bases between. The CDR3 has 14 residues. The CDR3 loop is CACDMVVRTDKLIF. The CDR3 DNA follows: TGTGCCTGTGACATGGTCGTCCGCACCGATAAACTCATCTTT.

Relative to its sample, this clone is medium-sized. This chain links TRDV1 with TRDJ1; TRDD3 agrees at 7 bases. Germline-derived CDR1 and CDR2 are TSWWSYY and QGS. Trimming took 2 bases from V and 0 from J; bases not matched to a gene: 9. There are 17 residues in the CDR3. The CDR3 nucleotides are TGTGCTCTTGGGGAAGAGTTTCCTGGGGGCTACACCGATAAACTCATCTTT. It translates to CALGEEFPGGYTDKLIF.

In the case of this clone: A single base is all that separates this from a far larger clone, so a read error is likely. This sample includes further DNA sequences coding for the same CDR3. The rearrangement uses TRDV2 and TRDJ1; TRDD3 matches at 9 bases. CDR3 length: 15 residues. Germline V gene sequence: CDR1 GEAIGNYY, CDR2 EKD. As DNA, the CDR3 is TGTGCCTGTGACGTACTGGGGGAGTACACCGATAAGCTCATCTTT. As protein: CACDVLGEYTDKLIF.

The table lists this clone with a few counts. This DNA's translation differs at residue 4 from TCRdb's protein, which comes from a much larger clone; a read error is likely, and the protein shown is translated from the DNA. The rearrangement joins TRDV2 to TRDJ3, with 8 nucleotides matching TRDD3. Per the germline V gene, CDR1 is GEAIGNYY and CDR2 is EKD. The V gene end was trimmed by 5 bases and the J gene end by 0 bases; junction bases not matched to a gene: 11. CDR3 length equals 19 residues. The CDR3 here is CACGILLGDLSWDTRQMFF. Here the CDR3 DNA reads TGTGCCTGTGGCATCTTGCTGGGGGACCTCTCCTGGGACACCCGACAGATGTTTTTC.

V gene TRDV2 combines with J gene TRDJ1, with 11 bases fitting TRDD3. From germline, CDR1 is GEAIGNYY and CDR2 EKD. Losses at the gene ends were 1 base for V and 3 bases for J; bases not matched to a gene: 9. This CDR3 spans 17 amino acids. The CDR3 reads CACDTLVLGDNSDKLIF. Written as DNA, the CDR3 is TGTGCCTGTGACACTTTAGTACTGGGGGATAACTCCGATAAACTCATCTTT.

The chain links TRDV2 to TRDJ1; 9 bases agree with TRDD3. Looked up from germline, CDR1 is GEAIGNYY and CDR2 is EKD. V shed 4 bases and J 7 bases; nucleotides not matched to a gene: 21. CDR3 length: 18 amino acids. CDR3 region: CACDVLGERGLGAGKLIF. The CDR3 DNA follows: TGTGCCTGTGATGTACTGGGGGAGAGAGGCCTCGGCGCCGGTAAACTCATCTTT.

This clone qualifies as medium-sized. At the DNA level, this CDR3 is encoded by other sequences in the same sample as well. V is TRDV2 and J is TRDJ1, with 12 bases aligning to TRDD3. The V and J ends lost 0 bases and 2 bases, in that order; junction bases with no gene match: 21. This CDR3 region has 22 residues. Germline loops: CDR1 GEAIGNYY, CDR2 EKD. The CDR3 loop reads CACDTVRPGSSSLGDTTDKLIF. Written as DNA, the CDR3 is TGTGCCTGTGACACCGTACGGCCGGGCTCCTCCTCACTGGGGGATACTACCGATAAACTCATCTTT.

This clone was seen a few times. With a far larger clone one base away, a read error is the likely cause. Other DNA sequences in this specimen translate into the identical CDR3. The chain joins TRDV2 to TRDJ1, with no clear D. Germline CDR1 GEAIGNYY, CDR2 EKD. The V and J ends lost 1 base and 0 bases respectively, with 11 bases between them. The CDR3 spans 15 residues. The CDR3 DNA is TGTGCCTGTGACACGCTCGAGCCATACACCGATAAACTCATCTTT. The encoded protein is CACDTLEPYTDKLIF.

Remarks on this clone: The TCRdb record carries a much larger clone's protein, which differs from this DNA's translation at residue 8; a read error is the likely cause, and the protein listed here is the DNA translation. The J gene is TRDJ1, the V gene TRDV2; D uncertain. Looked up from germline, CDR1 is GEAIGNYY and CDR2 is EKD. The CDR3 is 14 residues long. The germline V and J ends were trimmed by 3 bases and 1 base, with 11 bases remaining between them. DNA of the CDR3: TGTGCCTGTGACCCCATAGGGTCCACCGATAAACTCATCTTT. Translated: CACDPIGSTDKLIF.

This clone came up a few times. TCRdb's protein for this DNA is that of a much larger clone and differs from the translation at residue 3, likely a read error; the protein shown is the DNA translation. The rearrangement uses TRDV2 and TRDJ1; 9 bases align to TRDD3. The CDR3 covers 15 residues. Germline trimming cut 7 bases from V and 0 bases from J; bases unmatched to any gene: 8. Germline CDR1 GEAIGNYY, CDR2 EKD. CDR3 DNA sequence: TGTGCCTGGGCGGCGATGGGGGATAACACCGATAAACTCATCTTT. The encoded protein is CAWAAMGDNTDKLIF.

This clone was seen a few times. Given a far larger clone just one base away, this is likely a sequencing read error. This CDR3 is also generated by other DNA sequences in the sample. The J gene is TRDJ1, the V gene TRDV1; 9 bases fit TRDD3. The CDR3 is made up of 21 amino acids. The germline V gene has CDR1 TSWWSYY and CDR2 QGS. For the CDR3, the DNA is TGTGCTCTTGGGGAACGCCCAGCCCAGGAATACGGGGGATACCTCACCGACAAACTCATCTTT. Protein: CALGERPAQEYGGYLTDKLIF.

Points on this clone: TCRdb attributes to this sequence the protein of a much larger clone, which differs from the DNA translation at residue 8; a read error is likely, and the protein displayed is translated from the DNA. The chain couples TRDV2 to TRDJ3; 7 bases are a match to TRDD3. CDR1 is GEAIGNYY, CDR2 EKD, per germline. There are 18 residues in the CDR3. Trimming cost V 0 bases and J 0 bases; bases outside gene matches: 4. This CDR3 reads CACDTWGTRSWDTRQMFF. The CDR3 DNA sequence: TGTGCCTGTGACACCTGGGGGACCCGCTCCTGGGACACCCGACAGATGTTTTTC.

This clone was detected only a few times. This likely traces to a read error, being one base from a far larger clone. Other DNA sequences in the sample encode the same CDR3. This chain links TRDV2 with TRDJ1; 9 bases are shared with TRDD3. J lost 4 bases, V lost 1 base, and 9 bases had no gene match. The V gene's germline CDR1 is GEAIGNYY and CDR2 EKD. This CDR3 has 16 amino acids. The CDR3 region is CACDTVGDKGGDKLIF. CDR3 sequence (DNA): TGTGCCTGTGACACTGTGGGGGATAAGGGGGGCGATAAACTCATCTTT.